Below, 9 T cell receptor beta chains from the same sample are listed, as sequenced in a study of blood T cell repertoires in COVID-19. This table comes from immunoSEQ multiplex PCR, and its TCRdb copy is limited to in-frame clones, with some not included. The table lists roughly 250,000 clones, 85% to 95% of them singletons, with 1.5% to 2% in the top ten. Sequenced: PBMCs or T cells enriched from blood (not recorded which). Receptors were obtained from a young woman who had recovered from COVID-19.

This clone was recorded only once. V and J are TRBV28 and TRBJ1-3; D is uncertain. Trimming took 8 bases from V and 7 from J, leaving 18 bases between them. From germline, CDR1 is MDHEN and CDR2 SYDVKM. The CDR3 extends over 14 amino acids. CDR3 sequence: CASHRSPGDNTIYF. The CDR3 DNA follows: TGTGCCAGCCACCGAAGTCCGGGAGACAACACCATATATTTT.

This rearrangement joins TRBV5-4 to TRBJ1-6, with D tentatively TRBD1 (5 bases). This CDR3 spans 16 amino acids. Trimming cost V 1 base and J 0 bases, with 8 bases left between them. Germline lookup yields CDR1 SGHNT and CDR2 YYREEE (reference sequence). CDR3 loop: CASSLRDSSYNSPLHF. DNA for the CDR3: TGTGCCAGCAGCTTGCGAGACAGCTCCTATAATTCACCCCTCCACTTT.

The chain employs TRBV7-3 and TRBJ1-2; TRBD1 matches at 8 bases. Germline assignment: CDR1 SGHTA and CDR2 FQGTGA. The CDR3 consists of 13 residues. V was pared by 5 bases and J by 4 bases, with 3 bases of the junction left unmatched. As DNA, the CDR3 is TGTGCCAGCAGCGGACAGGGAGGCTATGGCTACACCTTC. It yields the protein CASSGQGGYGYTF.

The chain carries TRBV9 and TRBJ2-3, with a tentative D call TRBD2 (6 bases). There are 12 residues in the CDR3. Germline assignment: CDR1 SGDLS and CDR2 YYNGEE. V shed 4 bases and J shed 8 bases, with 11 bases lying between them. The CDR3 is CASSPLGGTQYF. The CDR3 DNA follows: TGTGCCAGCAGCCCCCTGGGAGGTACGCAGTATTTT.

The chain carries TRBV5-1 and TRBJ2-3; 10 bases are shared with TRBD1. This CDR3 has 15 amino acids. CDR1 and CDR2 (germline): SGHRS, YFSETQ. J gave up 4 bases and V 3 bases, and 5 bases lay outside the gene matches. CDR3 in amino acids: CASSSTGTGADTQYF. The CDR3 DNA reads as TGCGCCAGCAGCTCGACCGGGACAGGGGCAGATACGCAGTATTTT.

The rearrangement uses TRBV11-2 and TRBJ1-6, with D unresolved. This CDR3 spans 13 amino acids. Trimming shortened V by 2 bases and J by 7 bases, and 6 bases separated the two germline ends. Germline CDR1 reads SGHAT; CDR2 reads FQNNGV. In DNA form, the CDR3 reads TGTGCCAGCAGCTTAATGGAGAATTCACCCCTCCACTTT. Amino acids: CASSLMENSPLHF. Looking up the rest from reference TRBV11-2 and TRBJ1-6 gives the full variable domain: EAGVAQSPRYKIIEKRQSVAFWCNPISGHATLYWYQQILGQGPKLLIQFQNNGVVDDSQLPKDRFSAERLKGVDSTLKIQPAKLEDSAVYLCASSLMENSPLHFGNGTRLTVT.

The chain couples TRBV11-2 to TRBJ2-1, with D unresolved. The germline V and J ends were trimmed by 0 bases and 3 bases, with 12 bases remaining between them. The germline V gene encodes CDR1 SGHAT and CDR2 FQNNGV. This CDR3 contains 16 residues. The CDR3 nucleotides are TGTGCCAGCAGCTTAGAATCCACAGACCTCTACAATGAGCAGTTCTTC. Translating gives CASSLESTDLYNEQFF.

The V gene is TRBV23-1, the J gene TRBJ2-7; TRBD2 matches 10 bases. TRBV23-1 is flagged as an ORF with uncertain function. V was clipped by 7 bases and J by 2 bases; unmatched bases: 23. The CDR3 has 20 amino acids. The CDR3 region has the DNA TGCGCCAGCACCCCCGGGGGAGTACATAAACTAGCGGGACCCCCCTACGAGCAGTACTTC. It yields the protein CASTPGGVHKLAGPPYEQYF.

V is TRBV2 and J is TRBJ1-5, with D possibly matching TRBD1 (5 bases). Trimming removed 3 bases at V and 7 bases at J, with 10 bases between. Germline loops: CDR1 SNHLY, CDR2 FYNNEI. The CDR3 totals 13 residues. CDR3 residues: CASSDSRGQPQHF. DNA for the CDR3: TGTGCCAGCAGTGACAGTCGGGGGCAGCCCCAGCATTTT.